The next 9 T cell receptor beta chains were all read from a single sample in a study of OX40 agonist ivuxolimab in advanced cancers. Sequencing used immunoSEQ multiplex PCR; TCRdb keeps in-frame clones, though not all of them. Of roughly 80,000 clones listed, 90% were seen once; the top ten hold approximately 0.7%. This specimen consisted of CD4+ or CD8+ T cells sorted from blood, obtained in a trial of the OX40 agonist ivuxolimab. These receptors were collected from an adult with an advanced solid tumor such as melanoma, head and neck, liver or kidney cancer.

The V gene is TRBV7-2, the J gene TRBJ2-7; 7 nucleotides line up with TRBD2. V trimming: 5 bases; J trimming: 2 bases; junction bases outside the gene matches: 9. This CDR3 spans 15 amino acids. The germline V gene has CDR1 SGHTA and CDR2 FQGNSA. Written as DNA, the CDR3 is TGTGCCAGCAGCGGCCGCGCTAGCGGAACCTACGAGCAGTACTTC. Translated, it gives CASSGRASGTYEQYF.

The chain has TRBV10-2 and TRBJ2-5; D ambiguous. Germline V gene lookup returns CDR1 WSHSY and CDR2 SAAADI. V dropped 3 bases and J dropped 5 bases, with 10 bases sitting between them. This CDR3 comprises 13 residues. The CDR3 loop reads CASSDKSVETQYF. CDR3 nucleotide sequence: TGCGCCAGCAGTGATAAGAGCGTCGAGACCCAGTACTTC.

The J gene is TRBJ2-7, the V gene TRBV5-4; 7 bases align to TRBD1. This CDR3 contains 19 residues. With V trimmed by 1 base and J by 3 bases, 19 bases remained unmatched. Germline V gives CDR1 SGHNT, CDR2 YYREEE (reference sequence). As DNA, the CDR3 is TGTGCCAGCAGCTTGTTCGGGACAGAACTGGCTAGGCGGGTCTACGAGCAGTACTTC. Its translation is CASSLFGTELARRVYEQYF.

The genes are TRBV20-1 and TRBJ2-3, with D unresolved. Germline V gives CDR1 DFQATT, CDR2 SNEGSKA (reference sequence). This CDR3 has 11 amino acids. V lost 0 bases and J lost 5, with 3 bases in between. The CDR3 bases are TGCAGTGCTAGAGATGGAGATACGCAGTATTTT. Its protein product is CSARDGDTQYF.

The chain employs TRBV5-1 and TRBJ2-7; a possible D gene is TRBD1 (6 bases). Trimming stripped 4 bases from V and 6 bases from J, with 11 bases between. CDR1 and CDR2 from the germline V gene are SGHRS and YFSETQ. The CDR3 is 12 residues long. In DNA, the CDR3 is TGCGCCAGCAGCCTACAGGGTGGCGAGCAGTACTTC. Translating gives CASSLQGGEQYF.

The chain combines TRBV28 with TRBJ2-2; maybe TRBD2 (5 bases). Trimming removed 1 base at V and 1 base at J, with 13 bases between. CDR1 MDHEN and CDR2 SYDVKM come from the germline V gene. The CDR3 contains 17 residues. The CDR3 DNA reads TGTGCCAGCAGTTTATTGCGATCTACTAGGAACACCGGGGAGCTGTTTTTT. Encoded protein: CASSLLRSTRNTGELFF.

J is TRBJ1-5 and V is TRBV2, with D tentatively TRBD1 (5 bases). The ends were cut back, 8 bases at V and 1 base at J, with 15 bases in the middle. The CDR3 is made up of 15 amino acids. Per germline, CDR1 SNHLY and CDR2 FYNNEI. The CDR3 loop reads CASGADLGSNQPQHF. DNA for the CDR3: TGTGCCAGCGGGGCTGACCTGGGGAGCAATCAGCCCCAGCATTTT.

The V and J genes are TRBV4-3 and TRBJ2-3; D is undetermined. CDR1 and CDR2 (germline): LGHNA, YSLEER. Trimming removed 1 base at V and 4 bases at J, with 9 bases between. The CDR3 is made up of 14 amino acids. CDR3 in amino acids: CASSQVVRPDTQYF. In DNA form, the CDR3 reads TGCGCCAGCAGCCAAGTCGTCAGGCCAGATACGCAGTATTTT.

This CDR3 reads CASSPQGSGEQYF. The CDR3 DNA reads as TGCGCCAGCAGCCCCCAGGGGTCCGGCGAGCAGTACTTC. The rearrangement links TRBV5-1 to TRBJ2-7, with D possibly matching TRBD1 (6 bases). This CDR3 region has 13 residues. The germline V gene encodes CDR1 SGHRS and CDR2 YFSETQ. V shed 4 bases and J shed 6 bases, with 14 bases lying between them.